The present T cell receptor (beta chain) was sequenced within a study of cytomegalovirus exposure and HLA in healthy donors. General study points: As confirmed in vitro, a few CMV-associated chains were specific for CMV antigens. Later on, an analysis showed TCR association rates differing by HLA locus, with DRB1 the most and HLA-C the fewest. As a later analysis showed, a missense DCLRE1C variant was linked to trimming of TCR beta V- and J-genes.

From germline, CDR1 is SEHNR and CDR2 FQNEAQ (reference sequence). With 2 bases clipped from V and 8 bases from J, the junction kept 8 bases outside the gene matches. There are 15 residues in the CDR3. Primers for the PCR totalled 60 Vbeta and 13 Jbeta. In the study's own analysis: Per a later analysis, the number of unique TCR beta chains was roughly 83 million, of which around 9.9 million were shared. Assay: immunoSEQ multiplex PCR; the TCRdb copy retains only in-frame clones and omits some. V and J calls plus clone size are reproduced from that table; the DNA served to infer D and trimming. The table includes more than 150,000 clones, around 75% detected once. As concerns this clone: Its antigen is unidentified.

This receptor was obtained from a woman aged 40 to 55 in good health and CMV-seropositive. This chain uses TRBV7-9 with TRBJ1-4; TRBD1 aligns across 7 bases. Sequencing input: PBMCs. As DNA, the CDR3 is TGTGCCAGCAGCTTACCAACAGGGGCGGGGGAAAAACTGTTTTTT. It yields the protein CASSLPTGAGEKLFF.